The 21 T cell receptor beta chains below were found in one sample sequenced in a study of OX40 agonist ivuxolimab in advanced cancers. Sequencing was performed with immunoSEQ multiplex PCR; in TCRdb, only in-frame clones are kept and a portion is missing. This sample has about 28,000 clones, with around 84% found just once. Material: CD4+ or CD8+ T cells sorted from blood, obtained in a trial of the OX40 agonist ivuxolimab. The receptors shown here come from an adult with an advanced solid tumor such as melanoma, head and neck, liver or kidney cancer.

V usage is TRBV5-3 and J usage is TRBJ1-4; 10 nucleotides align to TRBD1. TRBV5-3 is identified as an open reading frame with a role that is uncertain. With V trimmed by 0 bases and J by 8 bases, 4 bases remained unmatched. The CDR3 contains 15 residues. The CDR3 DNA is TGTGCCAGAAGCTTGGCGGGGGACAGGGGCGAAAAACTGTTTTTT. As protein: CARSLAGDRGEKLFF.

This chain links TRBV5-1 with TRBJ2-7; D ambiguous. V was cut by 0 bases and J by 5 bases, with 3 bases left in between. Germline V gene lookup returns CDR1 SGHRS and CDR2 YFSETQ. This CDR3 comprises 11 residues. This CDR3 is CASSLGHEQYF. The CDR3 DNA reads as TGCGCCAGCAGCTTGGGGCACGAGCAGTACTTC.

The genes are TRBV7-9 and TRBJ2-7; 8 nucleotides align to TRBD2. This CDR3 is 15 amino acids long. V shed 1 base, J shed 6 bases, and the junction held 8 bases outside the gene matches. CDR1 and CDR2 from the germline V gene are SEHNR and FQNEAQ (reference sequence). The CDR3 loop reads CASSLEAGVLGEQYF. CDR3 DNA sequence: TGTGCCAGCAGCTTAGAAGCGGGAGTTCTGGGCGAGCAGTACTTC.

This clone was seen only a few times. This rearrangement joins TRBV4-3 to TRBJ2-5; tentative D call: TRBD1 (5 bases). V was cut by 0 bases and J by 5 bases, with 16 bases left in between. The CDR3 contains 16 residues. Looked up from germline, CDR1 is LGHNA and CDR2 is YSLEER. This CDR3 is CASSQDWQGAWETQYF. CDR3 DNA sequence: TGCGCCAGCAGCCAAGATTGGCAGGGCGCCTGGGAGACCCAGTACTTC.

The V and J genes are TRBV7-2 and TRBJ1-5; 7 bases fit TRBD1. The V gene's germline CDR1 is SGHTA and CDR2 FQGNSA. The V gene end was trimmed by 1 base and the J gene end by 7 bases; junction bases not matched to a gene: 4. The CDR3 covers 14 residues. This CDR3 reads CASSLDRGVQPQHF. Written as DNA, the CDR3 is TGTGCCAGCAGCTTAGACAGGGGAGTACAGCCCCAGCATTTT.

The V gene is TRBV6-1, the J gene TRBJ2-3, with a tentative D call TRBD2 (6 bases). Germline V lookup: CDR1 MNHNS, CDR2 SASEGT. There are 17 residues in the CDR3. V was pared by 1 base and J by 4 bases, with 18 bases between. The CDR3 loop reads CASSEEWSGGVADTQYF. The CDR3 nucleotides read TGTGCCAGCAGTGAAGAGTGGTCGGGCGGGGTGGCAGATACGCAGTATTTT.

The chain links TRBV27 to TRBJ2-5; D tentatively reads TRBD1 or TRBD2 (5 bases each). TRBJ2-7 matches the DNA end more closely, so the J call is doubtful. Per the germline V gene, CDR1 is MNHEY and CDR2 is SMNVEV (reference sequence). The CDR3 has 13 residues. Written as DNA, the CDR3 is TGTGCCAGCAGTTTAGTGGGGGAAAGCGAGCAGTACTTC. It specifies CASSLVGESEQYF.

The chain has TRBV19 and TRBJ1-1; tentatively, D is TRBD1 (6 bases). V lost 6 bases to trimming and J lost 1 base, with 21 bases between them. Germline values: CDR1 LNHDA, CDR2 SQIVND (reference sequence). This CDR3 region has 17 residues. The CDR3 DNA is TGTGCCAGTAGACCCAGGGGCGGATGGGGCCAGAACACTGAAGCTTTCTTT. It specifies CASRPRGGWGQNTEAFF. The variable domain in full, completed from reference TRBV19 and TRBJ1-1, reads DGGITQSPKYLFRKEGQNVTLSCEQNLNHDAMYWYRQDPGQGLRLIYYSQIVNDFQKGDIAEGYSVSREKKESFPLTVTSAQKNPTAFYLCASRPRGGWGQNTEAFFGQGTRLTVV.

The CDR3 bases are TGTGCCAGCAGCTTAGGCGGGAGGGTCTCCTACAATGAGCAGTTCTTC. Amino acid sequence: CASSLGGRVSYNEQFF. J is TRBJ2-1 and V is TRBV7-3; TRBD2 matches at 9 bases. The CDR3 totals 16 residues. V trimming: 2 bases; J trimming: 0 bases; junction bases outside the gene matches: 2. CDR1 is SGHTA and CDR2 is FQGTGA in the germline V gene.

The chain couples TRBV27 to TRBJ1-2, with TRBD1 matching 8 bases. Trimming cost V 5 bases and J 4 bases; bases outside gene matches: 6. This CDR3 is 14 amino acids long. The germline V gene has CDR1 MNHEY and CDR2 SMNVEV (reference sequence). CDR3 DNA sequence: TGTGCCAGCAGTCCTTACGGACAGGGCTATGGCTACACCTTC. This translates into CASSPYGQGYGYTF.

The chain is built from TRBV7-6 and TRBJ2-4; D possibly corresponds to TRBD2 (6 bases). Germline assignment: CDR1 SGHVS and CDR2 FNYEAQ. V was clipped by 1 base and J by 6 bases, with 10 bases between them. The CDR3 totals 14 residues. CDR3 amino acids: CASSLGGAGNIQYF. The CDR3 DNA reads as TGTGCCAGCAGCTTAGGAGGAGCGGGAAACATTCAGTACTTC.

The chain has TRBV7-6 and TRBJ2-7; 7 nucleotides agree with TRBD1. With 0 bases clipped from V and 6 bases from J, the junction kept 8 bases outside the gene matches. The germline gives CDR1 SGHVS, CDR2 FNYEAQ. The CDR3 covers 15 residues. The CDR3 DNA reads TGTGCCAGCAGCTTAGCGAGGGGGCAGGGCAGCGAGCAGTACTTC. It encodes CASSLARGQGSEQYF.

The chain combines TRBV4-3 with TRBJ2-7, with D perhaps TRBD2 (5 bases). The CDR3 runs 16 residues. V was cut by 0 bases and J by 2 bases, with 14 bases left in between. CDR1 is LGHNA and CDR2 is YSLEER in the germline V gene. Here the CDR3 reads CASSQDMAGLTYEQYF. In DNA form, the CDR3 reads TGCGCCAGCAGCCAAGATATGGCGGGCCTCACCTACGAGCAGTACTTC.

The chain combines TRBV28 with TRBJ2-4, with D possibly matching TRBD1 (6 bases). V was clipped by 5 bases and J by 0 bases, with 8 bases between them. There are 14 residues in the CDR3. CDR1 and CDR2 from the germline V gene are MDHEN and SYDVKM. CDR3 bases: TGTGCCAGCAGTAACAGGGTAGCCAAAAACATTCAGTACTTC. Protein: CASSNRVAKNIQYF.

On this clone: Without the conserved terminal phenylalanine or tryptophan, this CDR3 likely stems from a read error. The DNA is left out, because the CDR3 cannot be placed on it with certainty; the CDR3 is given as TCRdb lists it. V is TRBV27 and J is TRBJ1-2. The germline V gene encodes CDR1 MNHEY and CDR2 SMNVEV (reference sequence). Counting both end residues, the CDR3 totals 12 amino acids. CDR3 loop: CATGEGGLWLHL.

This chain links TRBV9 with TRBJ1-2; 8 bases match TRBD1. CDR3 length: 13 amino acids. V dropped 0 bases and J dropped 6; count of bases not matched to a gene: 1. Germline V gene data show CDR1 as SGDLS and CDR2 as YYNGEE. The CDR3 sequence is CASSVAQGDGYTF. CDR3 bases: TGTGCCAGCAGCGTAGCACAGGGGGATGGCTACACCTTC.

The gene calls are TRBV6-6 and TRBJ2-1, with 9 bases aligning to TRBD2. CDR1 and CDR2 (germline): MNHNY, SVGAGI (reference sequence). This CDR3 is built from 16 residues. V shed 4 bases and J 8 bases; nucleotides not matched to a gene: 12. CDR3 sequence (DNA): TGTGCCAGCAGTTTATCCCGAGCGGGGGGAAGTGATGAGCAGTTCTTC. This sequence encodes CASSLSRAGGSDEQFF.

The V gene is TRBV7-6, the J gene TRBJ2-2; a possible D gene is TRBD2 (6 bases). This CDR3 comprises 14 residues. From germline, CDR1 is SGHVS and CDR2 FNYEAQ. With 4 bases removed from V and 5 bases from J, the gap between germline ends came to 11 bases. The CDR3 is CASSSGLPTGELFF. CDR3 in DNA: TGTGCCAGCAGCTCTGGACTACCAACCGGGGAGCTGTTTTTT.

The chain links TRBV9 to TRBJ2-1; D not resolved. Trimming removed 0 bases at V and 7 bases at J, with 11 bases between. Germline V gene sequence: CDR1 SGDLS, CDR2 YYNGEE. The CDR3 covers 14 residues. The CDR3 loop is CASSVAGNINEQFF. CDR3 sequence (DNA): TGTGCCAGCAGCGTAGCCGGAAATATTAATGAGCAGTTCTTC.

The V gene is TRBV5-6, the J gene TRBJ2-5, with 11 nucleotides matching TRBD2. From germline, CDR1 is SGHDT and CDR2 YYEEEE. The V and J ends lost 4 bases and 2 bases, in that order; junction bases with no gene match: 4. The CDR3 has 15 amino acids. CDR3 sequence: CASSGTSGYQETQYF. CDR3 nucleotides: TGTGCCAGCAGCGGGACTAGCGGTTATCAAGAGACCCAGTACTTC.

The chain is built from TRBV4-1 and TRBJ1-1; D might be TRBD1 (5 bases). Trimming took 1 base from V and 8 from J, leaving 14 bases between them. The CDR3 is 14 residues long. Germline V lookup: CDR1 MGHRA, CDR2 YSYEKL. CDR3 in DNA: TGCGCCAGCAGCCAAGTGGGGGATACAAACGAAGCTTTCTTT. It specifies CASSQVGDTNEAFF.